The 26 T cell receptor beta chains below come from one sample, sequenced in a study of breast tumors, draining lymph nodes, adjacent tissues. One entry per CDR3 protein, called by TCRdb with MiXCR from the multiplex PCR reads. This sample has about 100,000 distinct CDR3 sequences, with 21% found just once. Breast cancer patients provided tissue from their axillary draining lymph nodes. The sequenced material came from axillary lymph node tissue. The receptors were sampled from a female donor with breast cancer. Some clones in this sample may be carry-over from other donors' samples.

There are many counts of this clonotype. The CDR3: CASSQGADGYTF. The DNA of the CDR3 is TGTGCCAGCAGCCAGGGGGCCGATGGCTACACCTTC. This sequence joins TRBV3-1 and TRBJ1-2, with D possibly TRBD1 on 6 matching bases. Germline CDR1 is LGHDT and CDR2 is YNNKEL (reference sequence). CDR3 length: 12 residues. The V end lost 3 bases, the J end lost 6 bases, and 8 bases lay between the germline ends.

This clonotype was counted many times. The V gene is TRBV7-9, the J gene TRBJ2-2; D perhaps matches TRBD1 (5 bases). V lost 6 bases and J 7 bases, leaving 12 bases between the germline ends. The CDR3 is made up of 13 amino acids. Germline CDR1 SEHNR, CDR2 FQNEAQ (reference sequence). The CDR3 sequence: CASRPLGVGELFF. The DNA of the CDR3 is TGTGCCAGCAGACCATTAGGGGTCGGGGAGCTGTTTTTT.

A few counts support this clonotype. The genes are TRBV5-1 and TRBJ2-4; D gene unclear. Trimming removed 0 bases from V and 8 bases from J, with 9 bases in between. This CDR3 contains 13 residues. Germline CDR1 and CDR2: SGHRS and YFSETQ. The CDR3 nucleotides are TGCGCCAGCAGCTTGGATTGGGCAGACATTCAGTACTTC. It encodes CASSLDWADIQYF.

On this clonotype: A much larger clone lies one base from this, so it may be a read error. Here the CDR3 omits its conserved ending phenylalanine or tryptophan, so a read error is the likely source. The chain has TRBV5-1 and TRBJ2-3; 7 bases line up with TRBD1. The CDR3 is made up of 13 amino acids. Trimming removed 7 bases from V and 2 bases from J; junction bases left unmatched: 4. Germline lookup yields CDR1 SGHRS and CDR2 YFSETQ. The CDR3 DNA sequence: TGCGCCAGCCAGGACAGGTTCACAGATACGCAGTATCTT. Protein product: CASQDRFTDTQYL.

This clonotype was recorded at least ten times. The CDR3 DNA sequence: TGTGCCACCAGTGATAGCGGGAGGCGAAACAATGAGCAGTTCTTC. Its translation is CATSDSGRRNNEQFF. The rearrangement links TRBV24-1 to TRBJ2-1; TRBD2 aligns across 9 bases. Germline CDR1 reads KGHDR; CDR2 reads SFDVKD. The ends lost 3 bases at V and 5 bases at J; junction bases unmatched: 4. CDR3 size: 15 residues.

At least ten counts were recorded for this clonotype. The CDR3 here is CAWSVSGVGEQYF. The CDR3 nucleotides read TGTGCCTGGAGTGTTTCGGGAGTTGGGGAGCAGTACTTC. The chain has TRBV30 and TRBJ2-7, with D possibly being TRBD2 (6 bases). The CDR3 is 13 amino acids. V lost 0 bases and J 7 bases, leaving 13 bases between the germline ends. Germline CDR1 is GTSNPN and CDR2 is SVGIG (reference sequence).

This clonotype was detected ten times or more. The chain combines TRBV5-1 with TRBJ1-5, with TRBD1 matching 7 bases. V lost 4 bases to trimming and J lost 3 bases; unmatched junction nucleotides: 7. The CDR3 sequence is 15 residues long. CDR1 is SGHRS and CDR2 is YFSETQ in the germline V gene. The CDR3 protein is CASSTTTGNNQPQHF. The CDR3, as DNA: TGCGCCAGCAGCACAACGACAGGGAACAATCAGCCCCAGCATTTT.

This clonotype showed up just a few times. The chain employs TRBV11-1 and TRBJ2-3; 7 nucleotides line up with TRBD1. Unmatched junction bases numbered 9, after V lost 5 bases and J lost 4 bases. This CDR3 has 15 amino acids. The germline V gene encodes CDR1 SGHAT and CDR2 FQDESV (reference sequence). This CDR3 is CASSPRQGLPDTQYF. The CDR3 nucleotides are TGTGCCAGCAGCCCGCGACAGGGTCTGCCAGATACGCAGTATTTT. Full variable domain (missing parts from reference TRBV11-1 and TRBJ2-3): EAEVAQSPRYKITEKSQAVAFWCDPISGHATLYWYRQILGQGPELLVQFQDESVVDDSQLPKDRFSAERLKGVDSTLKIQPAELGDSAMYLCASSPRQGLPDTQYFGPGTRLTVL.

Note on this clonotype: A much larger clone differs by one base, so this may be a read error. The chain's CDR3 is CASGTGNRANEQYF. In DNA, the CDR3 is TGTGCCAGCGGAACGGGGAACAGGGCGAACGAGCAGTACTTC. This chain uses TRBV6-2 or TRBV6-3 with TRBJ2-7; D perhaps matches TRBD1 (6 bases). The CDR3 covers 14 residues. The V gene lost 8 bases and the J gene lost 5 bases, with 19 bases spanning the gap. In germline, CDR1 is MNHEY, CDR2 SVGEGT.

V and J are TRBV7-9 and TRBJ1-6, with D possibly matching TRBD1 (6 bases). The CDR3 has 16 amino acids. Germline CDR1 and CDR2: SEHNR and FQNEAQ (reference sequence). Trimming pared 4 bases from V and 4 bases from J, leaving 14 bases between. The CDR3 region is CASSSTGSEYNSPLHF. The CDR3 DNA is TGTGCCAGCAGCTCAACAGGGTCGGAGTATAATTCACCCCTCCACTTT. Variable domain in full (rest from reference TRBV7-9 and TRBJ1-6): DTGVSQNPRHKITKRGQNVTFRCDPISEHNRLYWYRQTLGQGPEFLTYFQNEAQLEKSRLLSDRFSAERPKGSFSTLEIQRTEQGDSAMYLCASSSTGSEYNSPLHFGNGTRLTVT.

In this sample, this clonotype turned up a few times. V gene TRBV11-3 combines with J gene TRBJ2-3; D uncertain. The V gene's germline CDR1 is SGHNT and CDR2 YENEEA. Trimming removed 5 bases from V and 4 bases from J, with 16 bases in between. The length of the CDR3 is 15 residues. CDR3 in amino acids: CASSLDGGFSDTQYF. The CDR3 region has the DNA TGTGCCAGCAGCCTCGATGGCGGATTTTCAGATACGCAGTATTTT.

This clonotype was seen at least ten times. The V and J genes are TRBV7-2 and TRBJ2-7; D may match TRBD1 or TRBD2 (5 bases each). The CDR3 totals 17 residues. Trimming stripped 4 bases from V and 0 bases from J, with 19 bases between. CDR1 and CDR2 from the germline V gene are SGHTA and FQGNSA. In DNA, the CDR3 is TGTGCCAGCAGCTCCCAGGGCTGGGACCAGTTCTCCTACGAGCAGTACTTC. This codes for CASSSQGWDQFSYEQYF.

This clonotype occurred many times. V is TRBV5-4 and J is TRBJ2-7, with TRBD1 identical over 7 bases. The CDR3 extends over 13 amino acids. Germline V gene data show CDR1 as SGHNT and CDR2 as YYREEE (reference sequence). Unmatched junction bases numbered 8, after V lost 4 bases and J lost 7 bases. Written as DNA, the CDR3 is TGTGCCAGCAGCACCTGGGACAGACAAGAGCAGTACTTC. Translating gives CASSTWDRQEQYF.

A remark on this clonotype: A much larger clone sits a single nucleotide away, making a read error possible. The chain uses TRBV6-1 and TRBJ2-7, with D unresolved. Germline V CDR1 and CDR2: MNHNS, SASEGT. Trimming removed 1 base at V and 9 bases at J, with 16 bases between. The CDR3 extends over 14 amino acids. The CDR3 is CASSEELGTVGQYF. Here the CDR3 DNA reads TGTGCCAGCAGTGAAGAACTGGGTACCGTCGGGCAGTACTTC.

The V and J genes are TRBV30 and TRBJ1-2; D gene uncertain. V was pared by 4 bases and J by 7 bases, with 22 bases between. Germline V gene data show CDR1 as GTSNPN and CDR2 as SVGIG (reference sequence). CDR3 length: 15 residues. The CDR3 DNA is TGTGCCTGGATGAGGAACCAAAAGGCTACCAGTGGCTACACCTTC. Translated: CAWMRNQKATSGYTF.

This clonotype was observed a few times. This chain uses TRBV6-5 with TRBJ2-2; TRBD2 aligns across 8 bases. V gave up 3 bases and J gave up 15 bases; unmatched junction bases: 9. The CDR3 length is 13 residues. The germline V gene encodes CDR1 MNHEY and CDR2 SVGAGI. The CDR3 DNA follows: TGTGCCAGCAGTTATGTAGAGAGCGGGAGTTTGTTTTTT. Amino acids: CASSYVESGSLFF.

The V and J genes are TRBV7-3 and TRBJ2-2, with TRBD2 as a possible D gene (6 bases). The CDR3 has 12 residues. Trimming stripped 2 bases from V and 10 bases from J, with 8 bases between. The germline V gene has CDR1 SGHTA and CDR2 FQGTGA. As DNA, the CDR3 is TGTGCCAGCAGCTTAGGAGGGAAGGAGCTGTTTTTT. Amino acid sequence: CASSLGGKELFF.

This clonotype occurred many times. CDR3 sequence (DNA): TGTGCCTGGAGTAGGGGGGCCGGCTCACCCCTCCACTTT. Residues: CAWSRGAGSPLHF. The chain recombines TRBV30 with TRBJ1-6; weak D call: TRBD1 (6 bases). CDR3 length: 13 amino acids. Germline V CDR1 and CDR2: GTSNPN, SVGIG (reference sequence). Trimming pared 2 bases from V and 10 bases from J, leaving 12 bases between.

This clonotype was counted many times. The CDR3 loop reads CASSIGRRGMVYAPLHF. The DNA of the CDR3 is TGTGCCAGTAGTATCGGTCGTAGGGGGATGGTATATGCACCCCTCCACTTT. The V call is TRBV19, the J call TRBJ1-6; D might be TRBD1 (6 bases). Germline CDR1 is LNHDA and CDR2 is SQIVND (reference sequence). The CDR3 loop spans 17 amino acids. The V end was cut by 3 bases, the J end by 11 bases, with 23 bases between.

The chain is built from TRBV28 and TRBJ1-6; D not certain. Trimming stripped 5 bases from V and 9 bases from J, with 14 bases between. CDR1 is MDHEN and CDR2 is SYDVKM in the germline V gene. This CDR3 is 14 amino acids long. The CDR3 region has the DNA TGTGCCAGCAGTCCGCCCCAACACCGTTCACCCCTCCACTTT. This encodes CASSPPQHRSPLHF. Drawing the rest from reference TRBV28 and TRBJ1-6, the complete variable domain is DVKVTQSSRYLVKRTGEKVFLECVQDMDHENMFWYRQDPGLGLRLIYFSYDVKMKEKGDIPEGYSVSREKKERFSLILESASTNQTSMYLCASSPPQHRSPLHFGNGTRLTVT.

This clonotype was seen only a few times. An end of the junction does not agree with germline; a read error may underlie this. V usage is TRBV25-1 and J usage is TRBJ2-7; 11 positions match TRBD1. The germline gives CDR1 MGHDK, CDR2 SYGVNS. The CDR3 contains 15 residues. Here the CDR3 DNA reads TGTGCCAGCAGTGACCAGGGACAGGGGGGCTACGAGCAGTCCTTC. It codes for CASSDQGQGGYEQSF.

This clonotype was detected ten times or more. The rearrangement uses TRBV6-5 and TRBJ1-2; 8 positions agree with TRBD1. CDR3 size: 14 residues. J gave up 8 bases and V 2 bases, and 7 bases lay outside the gene matches. Germline CDR1 reads MNHEY; CDR2 reads SVGAGI. The CDR3 loop reads CASSYAQGARGYTF. CDR3 bases: TGTGCCAGCAGTTACGCCCAGGGGGCGCGGGGCTACACCTTC.

Details on this clonotype: A much bigger clone sits one base away, suggesting this may be a read error. The V gene is TRBV19, the J gene TRBJ1-5; D is ambiguous. CDR3 length equals 15 residues. Germline lookup yields CDR1 LNHDA and CDR2 SQIVND (reference sequence). The germline V and J ends were trimmed by 4 bases and 4 bases, with 14 bases remaining between them. CDR3 amino acids: CASSTYRWRNQPQHF. The CDR3 DNA reads as TGTGCCAGTAGTACGTATCGATGGAGGAATCAGCCCCAGCATTTT.

In this sample, this clonotype turned up many times. The chain carries TRBV20-1 and TRBJ1-6, with 7 bases lining up with TRBD1. J lost 7 bases, V lost 3 bases, and 9 bases had no gene match. CDR3 size: 15 residues. Per the germline V gene, CDR1 is DFQATT and CDR2 is SNEGSKA (reference sequence). The chain's CDR3 is CSASQTGIFNSPLHF. CDR3 bases: TGCAGTGCTAGCCAGACAGGGATATTCAATTCACCCCTCCACTTT.

This clonotype has a count of ten or more. The chain carries TRBV11-3 and TRBJ2-3, with TRBD2 as a possible D gene (5 bases). The CDR3 has 16 residues. Germline V lookup: CDR1 SGHNT, CDR2 YENEEA. V was shortened by 1 base and J by 2 bases, with 13 bases between the two germline ends. This CDR3 is CASSLGRGTDTDTQYF. The DNA for the CDR3 is TGTGCCAGCAGCTTAGGTCGGGGAACCGACACAGATACGCAGTATTTT.

The table lists this clonotype with many counts. The chain carries TRBV20-1 and TRBJ1-4, with D possibly being TRBD1 (5 bases). This CDR3 contains 15 residues. V lost 0 bases and J 3 bases, leaving 11 bases between the germline ends. Germline V CDR1 and CDR2: DFQATT, SNEGSKA (reference sequence). The CDR3 sequence is CSARDLGVSNEKLFF. CDR3 nucleotides: TGCAGTGCTAGAGATCTGGGGGTCTCTAATGAAAAACTGTTTTTT.